Sequencing of this T cell receptor beta chain was carried out in a study of tumor-infiltrating lymphocytes in glioblastoma multiforme (dated by TCRdb to 2015 to 2018). Context from the whole study: To find out whether intratumoral genomic heterogeneity fosters TIL diversity, the study jointly investigated somatic mutations, TIL diversity and immune response activity.

On this clonotype itself: It has no known antigen specificity. No much larger clone is present one base from it, and per-base qualities are unavailable.

For each of the approximately nine tumor samples, the AllPrep DNA/RNA mini kit was used to purify genomic DNA and total RNA simultaneously. All RNA had OD 260/280 ratios above 1.9 and RNA integrity numbers above 6.5. The junction shows trimming of 4 bases on V and 2 bases on J, and the gene matches do not reach 4 bases of it. For CDR1 and CDR2, the germline V gene lists LGHNA and YSLEER. Its CDR3 holds 15 amino acids, cysteine through phenylalanine. The CDR3 DNA has 45 bases and is translated from base 1. General study outcomes and caveats: Only one glioblastoma patient was included in the TCR and somatic mutation analysis, limiting generalizability. Clone frequencies may be distorted by RNA-based TCR sequencing because unequal numbers of TCR transcripts are carried by T cells. T cells were not sorted into functional subsets, which the authors noted as a future improvement.

TCRB libraries were built from RNA via three nested multiplex PCR rounds using a modified ARM-PCR protocol with multiple V-beta primers and a C-beta primer. ProtoScript II Reverse Transcriptase and a C-beta primer were used to synthesize TCRB-specific cDNA from roughly 0.5 ug total RNA. No unique molecular identifiers were described for the TCRB libraries. In the third PCR, barcodes and adapters were added over 25 cycles with Deep VentR (exo-) polymerase, after which 250-500 bp bands were gel purified. An Illumina HiSeq 2500 was used to sequence the TCRB libraries with 250 bp paired-end reads. Per the original workflow: Trimmomatic was used to clean reads, FLASH to merge reads, MiGEC to assign V, D and J segments, and VDJtools to perform the analysis. The Shannon-Wiener diversity index, calculated using VDJtools, was used to quantify repertoire diversity. TCRdb ran its own pipeline on the public reads, namely fastp trimming at Q25 and MiXCR clone calling, and kept in-frame beta chains. Each record represents a unique CDR3 protein, reported with the most common genes and DNA among its rows. The V and J calls shown here were made by TCRdb, not taken from the authors' results. The sample yields roughly 10,000 distinct CDR3 sequences; over 60% were counted once. About 43% of the sample rests with the top ten.

In this chain, TRBV4-3 is recombined with TRBJ2-3, and 9 bases in between align with TRBD2. The origin of this receptor is a male donor with glioblastoma. Sequenced: brain tumor tissue. The nucleotide sequence is TGCGCCAGCAGCCTAGCGGGGGCGAACACAGATACGCAGTATTTT. Translated, it reads CASSLAGANTDTQYF.